A single sample gave rise to the 3 T cell receptor beta chains below, sequenced in a study of OX40 agonist ivuxolimab in advanced cancers. Sequencing used immunoSEQ multiplex PCR; TCRdb keeps in-frame clones, though not all of them. The sample includes about 77,000 clones, over 75% seen only once; the top ten take 3.5% to 6%. The material sequenced was CD4+ or CD8+ T cells sorted from blood, taken in a trial of the OX40 agonist ivuxolimab. Receptors originate from an adult with an advanced solid tumor such as melanoma, head and neck, liver or kidney cancer.

The J gene is TRBJ1-4, the V gene TRBV18, with a tentative D call TRBD1 (6 bases). The CDR3 consists of 14 residues. V was pared by 3 bases and J by 7 bases, with 12 bases between. CDR1 and CDR2 from the germline V gene are KGHSH and LQKENI. The CDR3 DNA follows: TGTGCCAGCTCACCCCGGGACACGGGTGAAAAACTGTTTTTT. As protein: CASSPRDTGEKLFF.

This chain links TRBV5-1 with TRBJ1-1; 8 bases agree with TRBD1. Trimming removed 0 bases from V and 5 bases from J; junction bases left unmatched: 6. Germline loops: CDR1 SGHRS, CDR2 YFSETQ. The CDR3 is made up of 15 amino acids. The CDR3 bases are TGCGCCAGCAGCTTGGGTAACACAGGGGGGACTGAAGCTTTCTTT. The encoded protein is CASSLGNTGGTEAFF.

The chain has TRBV2 and TRBJ2-7; 7 nucleotides match TRBD2. This CDR3 spans 15 amino acids. Per the germline V gene, CDR1 is SNHLY and CDR2 is FYNNEI. V trimming: 7 bases; J trimming: 2 bases; junction bases outside the gene matches: 11. The CDR3: CASTSLLALPYEQYF. In DNA form, the CDR3 reads TGTGCCAGCACGTCCTTACTAGCGCTTCCCTACGAGCAGTACTTC.